This record looks at one T cell receptor beta chain sequence and its context. The sample originates from a study of control samples from healthy donors and cancer patients. TCRdb's table, derived via immunoSEQ multiplex PCR, lists solely in-frame clones and lacks some. The sample comprises 150,000 to 200,000 clones, roughly 88% of which are singletons, and over 1.5% rests with the top ten. V trimming: 3 bases; J trimming: 1 base; junction bases outside the gene matches: 5. Germline-derived CDR1 and CDR2 are MDHEN and SYDVKM. The CDR3 is made up of 16 amino acids. The rearrangement links TRBV28 to TRBJ2-2; 7 bases are a match to TRBD2. The sequenced material came from blood. The clonotype was recovered from a man younger than 35 in good health. The chain's CDR3 is CASSFPAGENTGELFF. The CDR3 DNA is TGTGCCAGCAGTTTCCCGGCGGGGGAGAACACCGGGGAGCTGTTTTTT.